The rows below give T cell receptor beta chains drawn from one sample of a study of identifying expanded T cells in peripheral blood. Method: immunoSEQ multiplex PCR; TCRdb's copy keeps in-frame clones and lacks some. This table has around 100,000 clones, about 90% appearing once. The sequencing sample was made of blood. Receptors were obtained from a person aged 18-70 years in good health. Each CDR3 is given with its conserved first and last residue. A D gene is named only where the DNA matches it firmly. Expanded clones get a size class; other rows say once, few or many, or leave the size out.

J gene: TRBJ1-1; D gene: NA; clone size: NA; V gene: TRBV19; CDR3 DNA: TGTGCCAGTAGTACCCCGAGGGTCCCTCGAGGGACTGAAGCTTTCTTT; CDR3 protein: CASSTPRVPRGTEAFF
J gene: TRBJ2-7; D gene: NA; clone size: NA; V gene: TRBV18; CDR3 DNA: TGTGCCAGCTCCCCCGGGCAGGGGCCTACCTACGAGCAGTACTTC; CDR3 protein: CASSPGQGPTYEQYF
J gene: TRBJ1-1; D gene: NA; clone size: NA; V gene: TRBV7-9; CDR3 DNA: TGTGCCAGCAGCGCAACCCCAGGGACCGCTGAAGCTTTCTTT; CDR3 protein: CASSATPGTAEAFF
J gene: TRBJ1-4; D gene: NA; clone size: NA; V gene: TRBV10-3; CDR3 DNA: TGTGCCATCAGTGAAGGGGCGTACACGGGGGAAAAACTGTTTTTT; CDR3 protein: CAISEGAYTGEKLFF
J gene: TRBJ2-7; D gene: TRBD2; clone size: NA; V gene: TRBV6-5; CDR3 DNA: TGTGCCAGCAGTTACTCGGGACTAGCGGGAGGAAGGCAGTACTTC; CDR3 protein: CASSYSGLAGGRQYF
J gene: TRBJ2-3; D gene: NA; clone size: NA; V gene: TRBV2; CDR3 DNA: TGTGCCAGCACCGAAGACACAGATACGCAGTATTTT; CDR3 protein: CASTEDTDTQYF
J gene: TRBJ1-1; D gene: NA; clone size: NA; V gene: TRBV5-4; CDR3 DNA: TGTGCCAGCAGCTTGGGTTCCACTGAAGCTTTCTTT; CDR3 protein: CASSLGSTEAFF
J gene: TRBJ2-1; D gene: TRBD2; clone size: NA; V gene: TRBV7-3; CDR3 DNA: TGTGCCAGCAGCCCGAGCGGGAGGGCCTTAGGGAATGAGCAGTTCTTC; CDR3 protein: CASSPSGRALGNEQFF
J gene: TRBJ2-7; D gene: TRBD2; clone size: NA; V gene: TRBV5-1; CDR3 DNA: TGCGCCAGCAGCTTGGCTAGCGGGAGTTCCGAGCAGTACTTC; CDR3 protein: CASSLASGSSEQYF
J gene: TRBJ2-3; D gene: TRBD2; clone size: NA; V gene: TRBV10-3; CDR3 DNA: TGTGCCACGGGACTAGCGGGGGCCCCCGCGCAGTATTTT; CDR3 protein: CATGLAGAPAQYF
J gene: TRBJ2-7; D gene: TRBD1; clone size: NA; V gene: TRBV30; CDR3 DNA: TGTGCCTGGAGTACAGGGGCAGTAGGCGAGCAGTACTTC; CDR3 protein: CAWSTGAVGEQYF
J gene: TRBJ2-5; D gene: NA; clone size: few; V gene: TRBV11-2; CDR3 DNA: TGTGCCAGCAGCTTAGGCGGGGACCGAAAGACCCAGTACTTC; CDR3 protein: CASSLGGDRKTQYF
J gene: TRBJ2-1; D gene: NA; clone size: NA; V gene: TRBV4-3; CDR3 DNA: TGCGCCAGCAGCCAAGTAGGGGGTAAGCTTCGGGGAACGAGGGCCAATGAGCAGTTCTTC; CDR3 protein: CASSQVGGKLRGTRANEQFF
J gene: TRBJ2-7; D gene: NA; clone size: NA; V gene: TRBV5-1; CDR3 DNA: TGCGCCAGCAGAATGGGAAGCGGGTACGAGCAGTACTTC; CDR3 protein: CASRMGSGYEQYF
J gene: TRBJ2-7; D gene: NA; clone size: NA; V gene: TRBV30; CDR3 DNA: TGTGCCTGGAGTGTATTTGTTCATTACGAGCAGTACTTC; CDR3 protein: CAWSVFVHYEQYF
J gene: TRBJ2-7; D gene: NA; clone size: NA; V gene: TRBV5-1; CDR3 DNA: TGCGCCAGCAGCTTCAGGGGAGTGGAGCAGTACTTC; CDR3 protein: CASSFRGVEQYF
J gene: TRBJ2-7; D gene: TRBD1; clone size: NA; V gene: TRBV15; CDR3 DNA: TGTGCCACCAGCCGTTCTGGGACAGGGACCTACGAGCAGTACTTC; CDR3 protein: CATSRSGTGTYEQYF
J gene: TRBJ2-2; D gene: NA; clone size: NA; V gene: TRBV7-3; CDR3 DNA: TGTGCCAGCAGCCCACGGGGGCCCCCCAAGGGGGAGCTGTTTTTT; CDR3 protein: CASSPRGPPKGELFF
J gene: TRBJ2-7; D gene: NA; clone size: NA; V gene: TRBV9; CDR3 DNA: TGTGCCAGCAGCGTAAAAGGCAGCTCCTACGAGCAGTACTTC; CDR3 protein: CASSVKGSSYEQYF
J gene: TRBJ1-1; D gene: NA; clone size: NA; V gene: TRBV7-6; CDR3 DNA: TGTGCCAGCAGCACACAGGGCGGCACTGAAGCTTTCTTT; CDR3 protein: CASSTQGGTEAFF
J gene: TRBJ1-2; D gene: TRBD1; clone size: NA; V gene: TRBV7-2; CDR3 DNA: TGTGCCAGCAGCTTTAGGGACAGACCTAACTATGGCTACACCTTC; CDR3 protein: CASSFRDRPNYGYTF
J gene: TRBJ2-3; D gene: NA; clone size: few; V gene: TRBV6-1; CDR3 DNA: TGTGCCAGCAGTGAGGGGGACTCCGTCACAGATACGCAGTATTTT; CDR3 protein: CASSEGDSVTDTQYF
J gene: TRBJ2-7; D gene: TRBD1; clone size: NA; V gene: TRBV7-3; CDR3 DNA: TGTGCCAGCAGCCCAGGGGGCTATGGGGAGCAGTACTTC; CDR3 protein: CASSPGGYGEQYF
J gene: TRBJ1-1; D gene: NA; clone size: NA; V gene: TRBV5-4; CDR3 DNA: TGTGCCAGCAGCTTCCGAGACAGGACCACTGAAGCTTTCTTT; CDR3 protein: CASSFRDRTTEAFF
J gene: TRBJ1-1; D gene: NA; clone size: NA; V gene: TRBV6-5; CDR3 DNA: TGTGCCAGCAGTTCCTGGACGGTGAACACTGAAGCTTTCTTT; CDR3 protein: CASSSWTVNTEAFF
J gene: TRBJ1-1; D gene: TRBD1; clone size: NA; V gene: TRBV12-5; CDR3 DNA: TGTGCTAGTGGTTTAATCCCGGGACAGATAGCGATTGAAGCTTTCTTT; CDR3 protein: CASGLIPGQIAIEAFF
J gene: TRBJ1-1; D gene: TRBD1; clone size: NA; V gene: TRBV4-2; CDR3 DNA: TGTGCCAGCAGCCAAGATTGGACAGGGGTAACTGAAGCTTTCTTT; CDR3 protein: CASSQDWTGVTEAFF